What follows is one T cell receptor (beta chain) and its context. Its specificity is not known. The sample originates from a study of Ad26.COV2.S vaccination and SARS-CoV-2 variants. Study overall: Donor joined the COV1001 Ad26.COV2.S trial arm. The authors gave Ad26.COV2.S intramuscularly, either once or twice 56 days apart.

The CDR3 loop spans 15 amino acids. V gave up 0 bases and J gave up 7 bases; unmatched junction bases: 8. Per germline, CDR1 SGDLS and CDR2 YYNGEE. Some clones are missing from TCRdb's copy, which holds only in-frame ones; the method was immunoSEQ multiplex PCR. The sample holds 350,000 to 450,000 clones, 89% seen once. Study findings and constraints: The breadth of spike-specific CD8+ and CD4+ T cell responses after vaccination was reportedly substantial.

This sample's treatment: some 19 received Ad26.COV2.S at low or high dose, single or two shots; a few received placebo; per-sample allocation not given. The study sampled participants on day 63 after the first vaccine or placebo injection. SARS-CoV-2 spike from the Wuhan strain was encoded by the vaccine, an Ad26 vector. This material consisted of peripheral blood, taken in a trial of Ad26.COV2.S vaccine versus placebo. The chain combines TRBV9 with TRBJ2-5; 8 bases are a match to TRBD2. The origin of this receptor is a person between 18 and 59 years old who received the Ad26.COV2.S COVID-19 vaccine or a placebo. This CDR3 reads CASSVEAGSGRTQYF. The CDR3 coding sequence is TGTGCCAGCAGCGTAGAGGCCGGGAGCGGGAGGACCCAGTACTTC. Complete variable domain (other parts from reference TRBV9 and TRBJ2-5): DSGVTQTPKHLITATGQRVTLRCSPRSGDLSVYWYQQSLDQGLQFLIQYYNGEERAKGNILERFSAQQFPDLHSELNLSSLELGDSALYFCASSVEAGSGRTQYFGPGTRLLVL.